The clone carrying this TCR beta chain was counted at least ten times. Its cognate antigen is unknown. Germline-derived CDR1 and CDR2 are LNHNV and YYDKDF (reference sequence). V gave up 7 bases and J gave up 2 bases; unmatched junction bases: 8. CDR3 length equals 15 residues. This sample is part of a study of spatial heterogeneity in lung cancer. Study context: After resection, follow-up PBMC samples were sequenced when available, at a median of around 2 years later.

Time point noted: blood at routine non-recurrence follow-up after resection. Whole RNA obtained from tumor, nontumor lung or frozen PBMC underwent sequencing without sorting. Findings of the study overall: Compared with follow-up, resection was when ubiquitous expanded tumor TCRs appeared in blood more.

TCRdb re-called the 5' RACE reads through MiXCR, storing one row per CDR3 protein. Here the sample spans about 52,000 distinct CDR3 sequences, roughly 7% being singletons. This clonotype originated in a female donor with early-stage non-small cell lung cancer. The J gene is TRBJ1-5, the V gene TRBV15, with 7 bases that match TRBD1. The source material was PBMCs, sampled at follow-up. CDR3 sequence: CATTQTGRGNQPQHF. The CDR3 bases are TGTGCCACCACCCAGACAGGGAGAGGCAATCAGCCCCAGCATTTT.